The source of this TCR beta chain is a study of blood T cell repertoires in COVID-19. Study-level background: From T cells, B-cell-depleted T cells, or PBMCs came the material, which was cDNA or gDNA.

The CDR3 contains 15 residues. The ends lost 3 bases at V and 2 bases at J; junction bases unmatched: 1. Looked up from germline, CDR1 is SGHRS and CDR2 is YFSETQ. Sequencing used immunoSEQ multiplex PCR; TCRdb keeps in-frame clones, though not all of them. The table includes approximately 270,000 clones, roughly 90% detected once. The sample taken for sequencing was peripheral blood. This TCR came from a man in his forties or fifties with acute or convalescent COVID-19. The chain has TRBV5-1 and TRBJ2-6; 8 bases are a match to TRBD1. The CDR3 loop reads CASSSDRAGANVLTF. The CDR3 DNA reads TGCGCCAGCAGCTCGGACAGGGCTGGGGCCAACGTCCTGACTTTC.